This T cell receptor (beta chain) was obtained from a study of metastatic and nonmetastatic thyroid tumors. Looking at the study overall: Repertoires from blood and tumor or nodule tissue of malignant and benign thyroid patients were compared. General study findings and limits: Reportedly, malignant thyroid tumors had significantly higher TCR beta diversity than benign nodules, in blood and tumor.

Worth noting for this clone: Antigen: not known.

Original methodology: Clinicopathological groups of papillary thyroid cancer showed CDR3 differences that were used to build a distant-metastasis classifier. TCRdb reassembled clones from the PCR reads with MiXCR. The V and J calls come from TCRdb's annotation, not from the publication. The sample holds 9,500 to 12,000 clones, 27% seen once. No patient had received any treatment before thyroid surgery. The clonotype originates from a male donor with papillary thyroid cancer or a benign thyroid nodule (not recorded which). Some clones in this sample may be carry-over from other donors' samples. Sequenced: adjacent normal tissue.

In nucleotides, the CDR3 is TGTGCCAGCAGCTTAGACCAGGGGGTGTCGTATGGCTACACCTTC. Translating it yields CASSLDQGVSYGYTF. The V gene is TRBV11-2, the J gene TRBJ1-2; the match to TRBD1 covers 7 bases. Germline V lookup: CDR1 SGHAT, CDR2 FQNNGV. Germline trimming cut 0 bases from V and 5 bases from J; bases unmatched to any gene: 6. This CDR3 has 15 residues.